This T cell receptor (beta chain) was documented in a study of spatial heterogeneity in lung cancer. Study-level background: Within tumor regions, the number of TCR transcripts tracked closely with a T cell module score obtained from matched bulk RNA-seq. Regarding the study as a whole: The study found that expanded intratumoral alpha and beta TCR counts tracked tumor mutation counts.

TCRdb reprocessed the 5' RACE reads via MiXCR and lists one record per CDR3 protein. The repertoire holds 10,000 or so distinct CDR3 sequences, with 9.5% to 15% as singletons. CDR1 SGDLS and CDR2 YYNGEE come from the germline V gene. Trimming at V came to 0 bases and at J to 4 bases, leaving 9 bases not matched to a gene. This CDR3 has 16 amino acids. Time point noted: sample taken at primary tumor resection. Donors were 55 to 75 untreated early-stage non-small cell lung cancer patients. No cells were sorted before sequencing. The whole RNA sequenced was extracted from tumor, nontumor lung or frozen PBMC. A few counts support this clonotype. As yet, its antigen is unknown. Since it is a stray read in a library aimed at alpha chains, this beta chain has a size that is not meaningful.

The sequencing here drew on lung tumor tissue, taken at surgery. The V gene is TRBV9, the J gene TRBJ2-7; 8 nucleotides agree with TRBD1. The receptor was isolated from a male donor with early-stage non-small cell lung cancer. Written as DNA, the CDR3 is TGTGCCAGCAGCGTAGGGGGACAGGCCTCGAGGTACGAGCAGTACTTC. Its translation: CASSVGGQASRYEQYF.